The 21 T cell receptor beta chains given below trace back to one sample, sequenced in a study of T cell responses to AZD1222 COVID-19 vaccine listed by TCRdb under 2021. The time point label, as the study defines it: baseline before first vaccination. Library construction relied on the immunoSEQ multiplex PCR assay. TCRdb took over this immuneACCESS table, retaining in-frame rearrangements with V and J assigned. Such tables are incomplete; in checked studies, under half of the missing clones stem from an unresolved V gene, and the remainder is unexplained. Across this sample there are 60,000 to 80,000 clones, with 85% to 90% seen only once. Roughly 19% of the sample belongs to the ten largest clones. Material: peripheral blood, obtained on day 0 of AZD1222 vaccination. The receptors were sampled from an adult in good health.

V gene TRBV10-3 combines with J gene TRBJ1-1; D gene unclear. Germline loops: CDR1 ENHRY, CDR2 SYGVKD. The V gene lost 6 bases and the J gene lost 0 bases, with 11 bases spanning the gap. The CDR3 has 14 residues. CDR3: CAIRRTELNTEAFF. CDR3 nucleotide sequence: TGTGCCATCAGAAGGACGGAACTGAACACTGAAGCTTTCTTT.

J is TRBJ1-3 and V is TRBV7-8; the match to TRBD1 covers 8 bases. J lost 0 bases, V lost 7 bases, and 8 bases had no gene match. The CDR3 extends over 16 amino acids. Per the germline V gene, CDR1 is SGHVS and CDR2 is FQNEAQ. In nucleotides, the CDR3 is TGTGCCAGCACAGGTTGGACAGGGAGCTCTGGAAACACCATATATTTT. This sequence encodes CASTGWTGSSGNTIYF.

V usage is TRBV10-2 and J usage is TRBJ1-5; 7 nucleotides agree with TRBD1. Losses at the gene ends were 6 bases for V and 8 bases for J; bases not matched to a gene: 13. Germline CDR1 reads WSHSY; CDR2 reads SAAADI. The CDR3 has 15 residues. CDR3: CASSEDRWGREPQHF. The CDR3, as DNA: TGCGCCAGCAGCGAGGACAGGTGGGGAAGGGAGCCCCAGCATTTT.

The chain uses TRBV6-2 or TRBV6-3 and TRBJ2-1, with unresolved D. The germline gives CDR1 MNHEY, CDR2 SVGEGT. V dropped 7 bases and J dropped 6 bases, with 10 bases sitting between them. This CDR3 is built from 12 residues. CDR3 coding DNA: TGTGCCAGCACCCCCCCAGGCAATGAGCAGTTCTTC. Encoded protein: CASTPPGNEQFF.

The chain carries TRBV12-5 and TRBJ1-2; 8 positions agree with TRBD1. Germline values: CDR1 LGHNT, CDR2 FRNRAP. The CDR3 has 15 residues. After removal of 1 base from V and 5 bases from J, the junction contained 6 bases not matched to a gene. The CDR3 here is CASGLDRGGSYGYTF. The CDR3 DNA reads as TGTGCTAGTGGTTTGGACAGGGGGGGGTCATATGGCTACACCTTC.

This sequence joins TRBV10-3 and TRBJ1-4; 7 bases align to TRBD1. This CDR3 comprises 16 residues. Trimming removed 3 bases from V and 0 bases from J; junction bases left unmatched: 4. Per the germline V gene, CDR1 is ENHRY and CDR2 is SYGVKD. The DNA of the CDR3 is TGTGCCATCAGTGATGACAGGGAGTCAACTAATGAAAAACTGTTTTTT. It specifies CAISDDRESTNEKLFF.

This clone showed up just once. The chain is built from TRBV3-1 (or the pseudogene TRBV3-2) and TRBJ2-7; D remains unclear. Trimming took 6 bases from V and 1 from J, leaving 7 bases between them. This CDR3 is built from 12 residues. Germline CDR1 LGHDT, CDR2 YNNKEL (reference sequence). CDR3 sequence reads: CASSRTSYEQYF. CDR3 in DNA: TGTGCCAGCAGTCGAACATCCTACGAGCAGTACTTC.

A single count supports this clone. The CDR3 loop is CASTPQGGGQGKEQYF. CDR3 bases: TGTGCCAGCACCCCCCAGGGTGGGGGACAGGGGAAAGAGCAGTACTTC. The genes are TRBV7-9 and TRBJ2-7; 10 nucleotides agree with TRBD1. CDR1 and CDR2 from the germline V gene are SEHNR and FQNEAQ (reference sequence). V dropped 7 bases and J dropped 7; count of bases not matched to a gene: 16. The CDR3 covers 16 residues.

The CDR3 DNA reads TGTGCCAGCAGCTCATACGGGACAGGGGGGATCAATTCACCCCTCCACTTT. Residues: CASSSYGTGGINSPLHF. This chain joins TRBV7-2 and TRBJ1-6; 11 bases are a match to TRBD1. Germline CDR1 and CDR2: SGHTA and FQGNSA. The CDR3 runs 17 residues. J lost 7 bases, V lost 4 bases, and 9 bases had no gene match.

CDR3 protein: CSVVFADTQYF. CDR3 DNA sequence: TGCAGCGTTGTGTTCGCGGATACGCAGTATTTT. The rearrangement joins TRBV29-1 to TRBJ2-3; no clear D gene. The germline V and J ends were trimmed by 4 bases and 6 bases, with 8 bases remaining between them. This CDR3 is built from 11 residues. Per germline, CDR1 SQVTM and CDR2 ANQGSEA.

The chain carries TRBV19 and TRBJ1-1, with D maybe TRBD1 (5 bases). With 5 bases removed from V and 5 bases from J, the gap between germline ends came to 18 bases. The CDR3 spans 15 residues. Germline CDR1 and CDR2: LNHDA and SQIVND (reference sequence). The CDR3 region is CASSPRDGALTEAFF. DNA for the CDR3: TGTGCCAGTAGTCCCAGGGACGGGGCTTTGACTGAAGCTTTCTTT.

The chain links TRBV13 to TRBJ2-7, with D perhaps assigned TRBD1 or TRBD2 (5 bases each). Deletions cut 2 bases from V and 7 bases from J, with 18 bases between. The germline gives CDR1 PRHDT, CDR2 FYEKMQ (reference sequence). The CDR3 covers 15 residues. The CDR3 reads CASSLKWGSEWEQYF. CDR3 in DNA: TGTGCCAGCAGCTTAAAATGGGGGTCGGAATGGGAGCAGTACTTC.

The genes are TRBV5-4 and TRBJ2-3; TRBD2 agrees at 16 bases. Germline trimming cut 4 bases from V and 0 bases from J; bases unmatched to any gene: 8. This CDR3 has 19 amino acids. Germline assignment: CDR1 SGHNT and CDR2 YYREEE (reference sequence). The CDR3 reads CASSPQGTSGGASTDTQYF. In nucleotides, the CDR3 is TGTGCCAGCAGCCCCCAAGGGACTAGCGGGGGGGCTAGCACAGATACGCAGTATTTT.

The chain combines TRBV30 with TRBJ1-4; 8 bases agree with TRBD1. The trim removed 2 bases at V and 5 bases at J, leaving 10 bases unmatched. The CDR3 consists of 16 residues. CDR1 is GTSNPN, CDR2 SVGIG, per germline (reference sequence). The CDR3 reads CAWSSDRGWRNEKLFF. In DNA, the CDR3 is TGTGCCTGGAGTTCCGACAGGGGTTGGAGAAATGAAAAACTGTTTTTT.

The chain carries TRBV15 and TRBJ1-3; maybe TRBD1 (5 bases). CDR3 length: 16 amino acids. V dropped 3 bases and J dropped 0 bases, with 12 bases sitting between them. Germline CDR1 is LNHNV and CDR2 is YYDKDF (reference sequence). CDR3 sequence (DNA): TGTGCCACCAGCAGGTGGGACCGTGGCTCTGGAAACACCATATATTTT. Residues: CATSRWDRGSGNTIYF.

The V and J genes are TRBV19 and TRBJ2-5, with TRBD2 identical over 13 bases. Germline CDR1 and CDR2: LNHDA and SQIVND (reference sequence). V trimming: 1 base; J trimming: 2 bases; junction bases outside the gene matches: 4. The CDR3 spans 17 residues. The CDR3 DNA sequence: TGTGCCAGTAGTATAGTCCCGACTAGCGGGGGGCAAGAGACCCAGTACTTC. Translating it yields CASSIVPTSGGQETQYF. The full variable domain, rest sourced from reference TRBV19 and TRBJ2-5, is DGGITQSPKYLFRKEGQNVTLSCEQNLNHDAMYWYRQDPGQGLRLIYYSQIVNDFQKGDIAEGYSVSREKKESFPLTVTSAQKNPTAFYLCASSIVPTSGGQETQYFGPGTRLLVL.

The chain has TRBV5-6 and TRBJ1-1, with a weak D call TRBD1 (5 bases). Between the trimmed V and J ends, which lost 3 bases and 1 base, there was a span of 10 bases. The CDR3 totals 14 residues. Per the germline V gene, CDR1 is SGHDT and CDR2 is YYEEEE. CDR3 sequence reads: CASSSTGTNTEAFF. For the CDR3, the DNA is TGTGCCAGCAGCTCGACCGGGACGAACACTGAAGCTTTCTTT. Variable domain in full (rest from reference TRBV5-6 and TRBJ1-1): DAGVTQSPTHLIKTRGQQVTLRCSPKSGHDTVSWYQQALGQGPQFIFQYYEEEERQRGNFPDRFSGHQFPNYSSELNVNALLLGDSALYLCASSSTGTNTEAFFGQGTRLTVV.

This chain joins TRBV3-1 (or the pseudogene TRBV3-2) and TRBJ1-2; D is unclear. This CDR3 has 12 residues. The germline CDR1 and CDR2 sequences are LGHDT and YNNKEL (reference sequence). V was trimmed by 0 bases and J by 4 bases, leaving 3 bases between them. CDR3 nucleotide sequence: TGTGCCAGCAGCCAAGATTCCTATGGCTACACCTTC. As protein: CASSQDSYGYTF.

This clone occurred once. This chain joins TRBV9 and TRBJ1-1; 8 bases are a match to TRBD1. V lost 1 base and J lost 3; bases outside the gene matches: 5. The CDR3 is 15 residues long. CDR1 and CDR2 from the germline V gene are SGDLS and YYNGEE. The CDR3 coding sequence is TGTGCCAGCAGCGTACAGGGGGCACCAGACACTGAAGCTTTCTTT. Its translation is CASSVQGAPDTEAFF.

The chain has TRBV5-1 and TRBJ2-7, with 11 positions matching TRBD1. Germline trimming cut 0 bases from V and 3 bases from J; bases unmatched to any gene: 5. The CDR3 sequence is 16 residues long. Per the germline V gene, CDR1 is SGHRS and CDR2 is YFSETQ. The CDR3 here is CASSLALGQGGYEQYF. The CDR3 DNA is TGCGCCAGCAGCTTGGCCTTGGGACAGGGGGGCTACGAGCAGTACTTC.

In this sample, this clone turned up once. J is TRBJ2-5 and V is TRBV6-6; 12 bases fit TRBD2. CDR1 is MNHNY, CDR2 SVGAGI, per germline (reference sequence). This CDR3 is built from 16 residues. J lost 4 bases, V lost 2 bases, and 5 bases had no gene match. CDR3 amino acids: CASSYPLAGGGETQYF. CDR3 DNA: TGTGCCAGCAGTTACCCACTAGCGGGGGGTGGAGAGACCCAGTACTTC.